This record concerns one TCR beta chain sequence. Antigen unknown. This sample was taken from a study of cytomegalovirus exposure and HLA in healthy donors. With 60 Vbeta and 13 Jbeta primers, the PCR was carried out. The data were produced by immunoSEQ multiplex PCR, yet TCRdb's version contains in-frame clones alone and is incomplete. The sample consists of roughly 150,000 clones, approximately 78% of them appearing once. CDR3 length equals 16 residues. Losses at the gene ends were 5 bases for V and 5 bases for J; bases not matched to a gene: 11. Germline CDR1 reads SGHTA; CDR2 reads FQGNSA. Study-wide results and caveats: There were a few CMV-associated chains whose specificity for CMV antigens was confirmed in vitro.

The sequencing sample was made of PBMCs. The V gene is TRBV7-2, the J gene TRBJ1-5, with 8 bases aligning to TRBD1. The TCR comes from a male donor in good health and CMV-seronegative. The CDR3 region has the DNA TGTGCCAGCAGCCCGGGACAGGCGGAGTTCCATCAGCCCCAGCATTTT. Translation: CASSPGQAEFHQPQHF. The whole variable domain, remainder taken from reference TRBV7-2 and TRBJ1-5, is GAGVSQSPSNKVTEKGKDVELRCDPISGHTALYWYRQSLGQGLEFLIYFQGNSAPDKSGLPSDRFSAERTGGSVSTLTIQRTQQEDSAVYLCASSPGQAEFHQPQHFGDGTRLSIL.